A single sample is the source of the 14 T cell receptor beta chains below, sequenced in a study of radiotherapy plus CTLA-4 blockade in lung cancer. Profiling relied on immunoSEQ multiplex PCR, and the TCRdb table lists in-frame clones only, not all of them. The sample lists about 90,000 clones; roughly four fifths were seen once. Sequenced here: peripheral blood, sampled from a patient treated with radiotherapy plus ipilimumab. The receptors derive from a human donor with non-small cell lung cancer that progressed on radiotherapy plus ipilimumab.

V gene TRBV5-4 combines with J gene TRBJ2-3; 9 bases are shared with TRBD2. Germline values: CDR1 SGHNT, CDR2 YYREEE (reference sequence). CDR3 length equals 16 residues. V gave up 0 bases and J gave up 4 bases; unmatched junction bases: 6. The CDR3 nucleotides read TGTGCCAGCAGCTTGGTGAGCGGGGGGAAATCAGATACGCAGTATTTT. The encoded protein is CASSLVSGGKSDTQYF.

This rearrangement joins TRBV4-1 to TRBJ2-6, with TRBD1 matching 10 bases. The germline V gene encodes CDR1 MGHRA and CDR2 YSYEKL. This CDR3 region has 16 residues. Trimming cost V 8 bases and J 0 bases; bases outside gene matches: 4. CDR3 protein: CASRGQGSSGANVLTF. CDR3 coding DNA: TGCGCCAGCCGGGGACAGGGGAGCTCTGGGGCCAACGTCCTGACTTTC.

DNA of the CDR3: TGTGCCAGCAGCTCACCTCTCGGAGATATGAACTATGGCTACACCTTC. Translated, it gives CASSSPLGDMNYGYTF. The chain is built from TRBV5-4 and TRBJ1-2; no clear D. The CDR3 has 16 amino acids. The germline V and J ends were trimmed by 3 bases and 2 bases, with 17 bases remaining between them. CDR1 is SGHNT and CDR2 is YYREEE in the germline V gene (reference sequence).

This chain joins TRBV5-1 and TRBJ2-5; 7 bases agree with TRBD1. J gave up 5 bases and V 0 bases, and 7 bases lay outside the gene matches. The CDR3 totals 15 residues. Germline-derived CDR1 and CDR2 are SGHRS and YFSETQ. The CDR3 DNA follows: TGCGCCAGCAGCTTGGCGGGGACAGAGGTTGAGACCCAGTACTTC. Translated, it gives CASSLAGTEVETQYF.

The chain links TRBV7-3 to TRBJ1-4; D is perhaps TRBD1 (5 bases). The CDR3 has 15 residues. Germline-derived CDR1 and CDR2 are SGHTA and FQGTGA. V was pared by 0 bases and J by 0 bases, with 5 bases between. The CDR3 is CASSLTGATNEKLFF. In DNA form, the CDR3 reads TGTGCCAGCAGCTTAACGGGGGCAACTAATGAAAAACTGTTTTTT.

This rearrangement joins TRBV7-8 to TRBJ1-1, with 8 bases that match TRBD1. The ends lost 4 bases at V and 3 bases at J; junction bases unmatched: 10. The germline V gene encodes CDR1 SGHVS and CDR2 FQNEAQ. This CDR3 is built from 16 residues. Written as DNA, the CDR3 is TGTGCCAGCAGCTCCCAGCCAGGGGGCGCCTACACTGAAGCTTTCTTT. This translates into CASSSQPGGAYTEAFF. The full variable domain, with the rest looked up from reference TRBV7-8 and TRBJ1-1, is GAGVSQSPRYKVAKRGQDVALRCDPISGHVSLFWYQQALGQGPEFLTYFQNEAQLDKSGLPSDRFFAERPEGSVSTLKIQRTQQEDSAVYLCASSSQPGGAYTEAFFGQGTRLTVV.

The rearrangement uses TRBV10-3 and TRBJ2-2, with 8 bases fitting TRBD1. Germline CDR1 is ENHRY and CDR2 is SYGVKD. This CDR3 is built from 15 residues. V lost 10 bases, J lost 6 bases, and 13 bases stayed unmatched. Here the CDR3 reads CARISDRVFSGELFF. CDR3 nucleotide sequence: TGTGCCAGAATCTCGGACAGGGTCTTTTCCGGGGAGCTGTTTTTT.

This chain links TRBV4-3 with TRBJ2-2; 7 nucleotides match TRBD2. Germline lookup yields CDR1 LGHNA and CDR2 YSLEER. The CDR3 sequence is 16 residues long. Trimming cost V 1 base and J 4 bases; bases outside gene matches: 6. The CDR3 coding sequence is TGCGCCAGCAGCCAAGTTTTGGGAGGGGTCACCGGGGAGCTGTTTTTT. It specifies CASSQVLGGVTGELFF.

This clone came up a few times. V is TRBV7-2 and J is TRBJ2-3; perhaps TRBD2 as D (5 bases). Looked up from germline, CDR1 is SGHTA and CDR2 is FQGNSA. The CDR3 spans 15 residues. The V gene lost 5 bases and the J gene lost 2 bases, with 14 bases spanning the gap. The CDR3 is CASSIPEGPTDTQYF. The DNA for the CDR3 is TGTGCCAGCAGCATTCCCGAGGGTCCCACAGATACGCAGTATTTT.

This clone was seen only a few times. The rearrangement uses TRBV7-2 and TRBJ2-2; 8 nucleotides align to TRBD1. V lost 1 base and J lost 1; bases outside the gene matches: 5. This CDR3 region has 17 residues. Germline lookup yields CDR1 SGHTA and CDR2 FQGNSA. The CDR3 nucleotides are TGTGCCAGCAGCTTAGTGGGTACAGGGGGGAACACCGGGGAGCTGTTTTTT. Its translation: CASSLVGTGGNTGELFF.

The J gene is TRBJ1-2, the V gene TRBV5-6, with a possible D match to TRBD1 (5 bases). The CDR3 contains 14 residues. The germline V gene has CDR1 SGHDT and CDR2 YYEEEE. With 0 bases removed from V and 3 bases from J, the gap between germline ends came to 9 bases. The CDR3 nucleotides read TGTGCCAGCAGCTTGGCCGGCAGGGACTATGGCTACACCTTC. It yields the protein CASSLAGRDYGYTF.

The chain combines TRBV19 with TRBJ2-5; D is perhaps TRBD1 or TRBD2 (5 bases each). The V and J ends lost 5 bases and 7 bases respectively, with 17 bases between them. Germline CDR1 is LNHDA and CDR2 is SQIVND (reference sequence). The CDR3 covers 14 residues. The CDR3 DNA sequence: TGTGCCAGTAGTTTGGCAAGGGACCTAGGGACCCAGTACTTC. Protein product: CASSLARDLGTQYF.

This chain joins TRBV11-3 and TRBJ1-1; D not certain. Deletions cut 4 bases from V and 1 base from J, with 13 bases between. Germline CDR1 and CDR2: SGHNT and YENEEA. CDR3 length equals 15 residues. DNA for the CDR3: TGTGCCAGCAGCTCCCATACGTCGGCGAACACTGAAGCTTTCTTT. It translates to CASSSHTSANTEAFF.

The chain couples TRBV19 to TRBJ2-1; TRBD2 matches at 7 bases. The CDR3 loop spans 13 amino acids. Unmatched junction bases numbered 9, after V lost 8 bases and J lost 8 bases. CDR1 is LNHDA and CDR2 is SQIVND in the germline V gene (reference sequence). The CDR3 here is CASRKAGMDEQFF. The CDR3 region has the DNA TGTGCCAGTCGTAAAGCGGGAATGGATGAGCAGTTCTTC. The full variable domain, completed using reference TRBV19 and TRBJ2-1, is DGGITQSPKYLFRKEGQNVTLSCEQNLNHDAMYWYRQDPGQGLRLIYYSQIVNDFQKGDIAEGYSVSREKKESFPLTVTSAQKNPTAFYLCASRKAGMDEQFFGPGTRLTVL.